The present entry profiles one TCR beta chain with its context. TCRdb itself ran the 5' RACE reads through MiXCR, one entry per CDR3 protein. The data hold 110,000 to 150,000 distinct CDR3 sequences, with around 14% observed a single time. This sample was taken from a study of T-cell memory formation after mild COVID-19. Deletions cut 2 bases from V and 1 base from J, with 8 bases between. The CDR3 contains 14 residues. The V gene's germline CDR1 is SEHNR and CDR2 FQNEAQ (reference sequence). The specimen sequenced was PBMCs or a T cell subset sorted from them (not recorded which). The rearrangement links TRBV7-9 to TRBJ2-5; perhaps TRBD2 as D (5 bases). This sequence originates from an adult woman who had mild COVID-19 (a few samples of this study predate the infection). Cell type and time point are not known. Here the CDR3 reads CASSLPGVQETQYF. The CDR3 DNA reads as TGTGCCAGCAGCTTACCCGGGGTCCAAGAGACCCAGTACTTC. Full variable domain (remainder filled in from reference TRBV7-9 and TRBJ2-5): DTGVSQNPRHKITKRGQNVTFRCDPISEHNRLYWYRQTLGQGPEFLTYFQNEAQLEKSRLLSDRFSAERPKGSFSTLEIQRTEQGDSAMYLCASSLPGVQETQYFGPGTRLLVL.